The rows below give T cell receptor beta chains drawn from one sample of a study of beta chain features in type 1 diabetes. Only in-frame clones appear in the TCRdb table, and some are missing; sequencing was by immunoSEQ multiplex PCR. Here the sample spans around 280,000 clones, about 15% being singletons. The sequenced sample was naive CD4+ T cells from blood. The receptors stem from a man between 18 and 35 years old with type 1 diabetes. Each CDR3 is given with its conserved first and last residue. A D gene is named only where the DNA matches it firmly. Expanded clones are given a class, and other clones once, few, many or no size at all.

TRBV9	TRBJ2-1	TRBD2	-	TGTGCCAGCAGCGAAGTAGCGGGACGGTACAATGAGCAGTTCTTC	CASSEVAGRYNEQFF
TRBV28	TRBJ2-1	-	few	TGTGCCAGCGGGGCCGGGACCTGGACTATCGATGAGCAGTTCTTC	CASGAGTWTIDEQFF
TRBV28	TRBJ2-7	TRBD2	few	TGTGCCAGCAGTTCAGGCCCGGGACTAGCGGGAGAAAAGCAGTACTTC	CASSSGPGLAGEKQYF
TRBV5-1	TRBJ1-2	-	-	TGCGCCAGCACCGAACAGGGTAGCGGCTACACCTTC	CASTEQGSGYTF
TRBV5-4	TRBJ2-2	TRBD2	-	TGTGCCAGCACCTCCCCAGCGGGGGACCTGGTGAACACCGGGGAGCTGTTTTTT	CASTSPAGDLVNTGELFF
TRBV5-4	TRBJ2-1	TRBD2	few	TGTGCCAGCAGCTTCGGGAGGCCCGGAGGCAATGAGCAGTTCTTC	CASSFGRPGGNEQFF
TRBV4-3	TRBJ1-2	-	-	TGCGCCAGCAGCCAAGGGCTGGGGCTAATGAGCTACACCTTC	CASSQGLGLMSYTF
TRBV9	TRBJ2-4	-	few	TGTGCCAGCAGCGTAGCTCCCCCAGAGGTCGGGTCCAAAAACATTCAGTACTTC	CASSVAPPEVGSKNIQYF
TRBV9	TRBJ1-2	TRBD1	few	TGTGCCAGCAGCGTAGAGTCCGGGACAGCCAGTTATGGCTACACCTTC	CASSVESGTASYGYTF
TRBV29-1	TRBJ2-7	-	-	TGCAGCGTTTCCATGGACGGACTCTACGAGCAGTACTTC	CSVSMDGLYEQYF
TRBV6-4	TRBJ2-3	-	-	TGTGCCAGCAGTGACGATCCCGGCCACCCTCGGGTAGTATATTTT	CASSDDPGHPRVVYF
TRBV1	TRBJ1-1	-	few	TGCACCAGCAGCCAAGGAGACACTGAAGCTTTCTTT	CTSSQGDTEAFF
TRBV28	TRBJ2-1	TRBD2	-	TGTGCCAGCAGTACTAGCGGGAGGCGGGGCAATGAGCAGTTCTTC	CASSTSGRRGNEQFF
TRBV18	TRBJ2-5	-	-	TGTGCCAGCTCACCCGGGTTTCCGGGAGAGACCCAGTACTTC	CASSPGFPGETQYF
TRBV7-9	TRBJ2-3	-	few	TGTGCCAGCGGCGATGGGAGGACCACAGATACGCAGTATTTT	CASGDGRTTDTQYF
TRBV6-5	TRBJ2-5	-	-	TGTGCCAGCAGTACCCAAAGACGAGGGACCCAGTACTTC	CASSTQRRGTQYF
TRBV6-5	TRBJ1-4	-	few	TGTGCCAGCAGTCCGAGATCCCCTTCTAGTGAAAAACTGTTTTTT	CASSPRSPSSEKLFF
TRBV2	TRBJ2-1	-	few	TGTGCCAGCAGTCGGGACTCCCGTGAGCAGTTCTTC	CASSRDSREQFF
TRBV18	TRBJ2-7	-	-	TGTGCCAGCTCACCACAGCGGGTGTTCTCGGACGAGCAGTACTTC	CASSPQRVFSDEQYF
TRBV30	TRBJ2-5	TRBD1	-	TGTGCCTGGGGACAGGGAGGAAAGACCCAGTACTTC	CAWGQGGKTQYF
TRBV5-5	TRBJ1-2	-	few	TGTGCCAGCAGCTTGGAATACAGAGCTAACTATGGCTACACCTTC	CASSLEYRANYGYTF
TRBV5-1	TRBJ1-6	TRBD1	-	TGCGCCAGCAGGGGTGGACAGGGGAAGGGTTCACCCCTCCACTTT	CASRGGQGKGSPLHF
TRBV19	TRBJ1-2	TRBD1	-	TGTGCCAGTACTCGGACAGGGGGCGTTCACTATGGCTACACCTTC	CASTRTGGVHYGYTF
TRBV30	TRBJ1-5	-	-	TGTGCCTGGAGTGTTACTCAGGGACAGCCCCAGCATTTT	CAWSVTQGQPQHF
TRBV5-1	TRBJ2-7	-	-	TGCGCCAGCAGCTCCATGTGGCGACAGATCAGCTCCTACGAGCAGTACTTC	CASSSMWRQISSYEQYF
TRBV18	TRBJ2-5	-	-	TGTGCCAGCTCACCGGGGGACTGGAATCAAGAGACCCAGTACTTC	CASSPGDWNQETQYF
TRBV30	TRBJ1-5	TRBD1	-	TGTGCCTGGAGTACGCAGGGGGCGCATCAGCCCCAGCATTTT	CAWSTQGAHQPQHF
TRBV29-1	TRBJ1-2	TRBD1	few	TGCAGCGTCCGAAGACAGGGAAACTATGGCTACACCTTC	CSVRRQGNYGYTF
TRBV4-2	TRBJ2-3	TRBD2	few	TGTGCCAGCACCCCAAGACTTGCGAGCGGGAGGGCCACAGATACGCAGTATTTT	CASTPRLASGRATDTQYF
TRBV9	TRBJ2-1	-	few	TGTGCCAGCAGTTTGTCTAGTGGTAACAATGAGCAGTTCTTC	CASSLSSGNNEQFF
TRBV10-3	TRBJ2-5	TRBD1	-	TGTGCCATCACCATGAGACAGGGAGAGACCCAGTACTTC	CAITMRQGETQYF
TRBV6-6	TRBJ2-5	TRBD2	few	TGTGCCAGCAGTTCACTTAGCGGGAGGGCCCAAGAGACCCAGTACTTC	CASSSLSGRAQETQYF
TRBV6-6	TRBJ1-2	-	few	TGTGCCAGCAGTCACCGGCAGGGAGGCTATGGCTACACCTTC	CASSHRQGGYGYTF
TRBV30	TRBJ2-1	-	few	TGTGCCGGTCACCACAGACATACCCATGAGCAGTTCTTC	CAGHHRHTHEQFF
TRBV5-1	TRBJ2-1	TRBD1	-	TGCGCCAGCAGCTGGGGACAGCGGAGCTCCTACAATGAGCAGTTCTTC	CASSWGQRSSYNEQFF